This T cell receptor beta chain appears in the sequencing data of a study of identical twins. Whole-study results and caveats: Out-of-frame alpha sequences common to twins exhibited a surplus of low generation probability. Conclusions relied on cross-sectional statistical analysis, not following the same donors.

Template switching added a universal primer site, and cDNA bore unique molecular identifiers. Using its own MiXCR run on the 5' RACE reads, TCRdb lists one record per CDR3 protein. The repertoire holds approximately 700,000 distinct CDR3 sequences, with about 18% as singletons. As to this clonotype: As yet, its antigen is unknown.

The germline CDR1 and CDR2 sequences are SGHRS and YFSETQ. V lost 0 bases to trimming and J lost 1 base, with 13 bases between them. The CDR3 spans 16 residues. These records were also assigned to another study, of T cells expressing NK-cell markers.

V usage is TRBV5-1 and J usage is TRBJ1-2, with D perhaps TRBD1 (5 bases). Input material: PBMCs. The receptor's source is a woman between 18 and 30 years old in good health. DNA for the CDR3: TGCGCCAGCAGCTTGGGCCGGGACGGCCTTAACTATGGCTACACCTTC. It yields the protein CASSLGRDGLNYGYTF.